The TCR beta chain described here comes from a study of control samples from healthy donors and cancer patients. Sequenced by immunoSEQ multiplex PCR; TCRdb stores in-frame clones only, minus some. The sample contains about 100,000 clones, about 88% of which appear only once. V lost 1 base to trimming and J lost 9 bases, with 4 bases between them. The CDR3 extends over 11 amino acids. Germline CDR1 and CDR2: SEHNR and FQNEAQ (reference sequence). The specimen was blood. This clonotype originated in a woman between 45 and 65 years old in good health. The V and J genes are TRBV7-9 and TRBJ2-1; D is ambiguous. The CDR3, as DNA: TGTGCCAGCAGCTTAGTGGTTGAGCAGTTCTTC. It translates to CASSLVVEQFF.